This note documents a single TCR beta chain sequence. What it recognizes is unknown. The record originates from a study of beta chain features in type 1 diabetes. Reverse transcription of all isolated RNA meant that expressed TCRB transcripts were sequenced. The repertoire was sequenced with immunoSEQ multiplex PCR; TCRdb's copy has only in-frame clones and lacks some. The sample lists about 620,000 clones, around 15% occurring once. Trimming pared 1 base from V and 0 bases from J, leaving 8 bases between. There are 15 residues in the CDR3. Germline CDR1 SGHTA, CDR2 FQGNSA. Sampling consisted of one heparinised blood draw per donor, averaging around 100 mL. Study-wide points: In every one of the four CD4+ subsets, TCRB CDR3s were moderately but significantly shorter in Type 1 diabetes patients.

This sequence joins TRBV7-2 and TRBJ2-3, with D possibly matching TRBD2 (6 bases). This sequence was found in a man aged 18 to 30 in good health. Sample: naive CD4+ T cells from blood. The CDR3 DNA follows: TGTGCCAGCAGCTTAGATGGGGGGAGCACAGATACGCAGTATTTT. This codes for CASSLDGGSTDTQYF.